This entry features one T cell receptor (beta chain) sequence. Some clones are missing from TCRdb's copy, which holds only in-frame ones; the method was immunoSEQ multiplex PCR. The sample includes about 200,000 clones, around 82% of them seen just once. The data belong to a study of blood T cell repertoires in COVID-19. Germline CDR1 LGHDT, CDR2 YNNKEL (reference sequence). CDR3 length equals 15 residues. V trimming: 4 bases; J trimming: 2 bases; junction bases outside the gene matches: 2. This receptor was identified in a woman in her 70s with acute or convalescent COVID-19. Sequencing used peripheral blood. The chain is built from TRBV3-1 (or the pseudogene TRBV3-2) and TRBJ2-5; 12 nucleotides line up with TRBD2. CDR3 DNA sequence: TGTGCCAGCAGCCCTGGGACTAGCGGGCAAGAGACCCAGTACTTC. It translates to CASSPGTSGQETQYF.